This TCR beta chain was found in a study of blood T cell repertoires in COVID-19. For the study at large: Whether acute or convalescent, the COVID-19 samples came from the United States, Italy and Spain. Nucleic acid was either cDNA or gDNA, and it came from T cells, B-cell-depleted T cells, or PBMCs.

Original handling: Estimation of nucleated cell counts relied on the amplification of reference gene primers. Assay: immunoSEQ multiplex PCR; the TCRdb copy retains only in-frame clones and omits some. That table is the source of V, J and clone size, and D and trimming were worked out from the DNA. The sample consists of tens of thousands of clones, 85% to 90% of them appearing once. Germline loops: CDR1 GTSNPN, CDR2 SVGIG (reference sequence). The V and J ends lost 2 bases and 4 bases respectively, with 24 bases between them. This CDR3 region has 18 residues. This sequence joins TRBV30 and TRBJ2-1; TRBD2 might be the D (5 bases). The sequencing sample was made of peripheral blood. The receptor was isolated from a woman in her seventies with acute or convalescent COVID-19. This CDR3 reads CAWSLLPPEGLNYNEQFF. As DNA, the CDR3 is TGTGCCTGGAGTCTACTCCCCCCTGAGGGTTTAAATTACAATGAGCAGTTCTTC.